These 11 T cell receptor beta chains came from one sample sequenced in a study of identical twins. TCRdb fed the 5' RACE reads into MiXCR, producing one record per CDR3 protein. The sample holds 1.5 million to 2 million distinct CDR3 sequences, around 29% seen once. Sequenced material: cord blood. The receptors were sampled from a newborn girl in good health.

The sample holds a few counts of this clonotype. The CDR3: CASSLLGRGETDTQYF. The CDR3 DNA follows: TGTGCCAGCAGTTTATTGGGCAGGGGGGAAACAGATACGCAGTATTTT. The V call is TRBV27, the J call TRBJ2-3; TRBD1 might be the D (7 bases). The V and J ends lost 1 base and 3 bases respectively, with 14 bases between them. The CDR3 covers 16 residues. CDR1 and CDR2 (germline): MNHEY, SMNVEV (reference sequence).

V gene TRBV5-8 combines with J gene TRBJ1-5; a weak D match, TRBD1 (6 bases). V dropped 6 bases and J dropped 5 bases, with 15 bases sitting between them. The CDR3 contains 14 residues. Looked up from germline, CDR1 is SGHTS and CDR2 is YDEGEE. CDR3 loop: CASTDRFRDQPQHF. The CDR3 region has the DNA TGTGCCAGCACCGACAGGTTTAGGGATCAGCCCCAGCATTTT.

This clonotype was seen more than once but under ten times. The rearrangement links TRBV21-1 to TRBJ1-2. TRBV21-1 counts as a pseudogene. This CDR3 region has 13 residues. The CDR3 sequence is CASSHRRPCGYTF. The DNA of the CDR3 is TGTGCCAGCAGCCACCGGAGGCCCTGTGGCTACACCTTC.

The chain links TRBV28 to TRBJ2-3; 7 nucleotides line up with TRBD1. CDR1 and CDR2 from the germline V gene are MDHEN and SYDVKM. This CDR3 has 17 residues. With 1 base clipped from V and 0 bases from J, the junction kept 7 bases outside the gene matches. The CDR3 region has the DNA TGTGCCAGCAGTTTATCCGTGGACAGGACTAGCACAGATACGCAGTATTTT. The encoded protein is CASSLSVDRTSTDTQYF.

V gene TRBV12-3 or TRBV12-4 combines with J gene TRBJ2-7; TRBD2 matches at 9 bases. V lost 6 bases, J lost 2 bases, and 8 bases stayed unmatched. The CDR3 contains 15 residues. CDR3 nucleotide sequence: TGTGCCAGCAGCCCTGGACTAGCGATACCCTACGAGCAGTACTTC. It yields the protein CASSPGLAIPYEQYF.

The J gene is TRBJ2-7, the V gene TRBV6-1, with D perhaps being TRBD1 or TRBD2 (5 bases each). V was shortened by 2 bases and J by 1 base, with 12 bases between the two germline ends. Germline V gene sequence: CDR1 MNHNS, CDR2 SASEGT. The CDR3 runs 15 residues. The DNA for the CDR3 is TGTGCCAGCAGTGAATATCGTGAGGGGTCCTACGAGCAGTACTTC. Amino acids: CASSEYREGSYEQYF.

This clonotype has just a few counts. The chain joins TRBV4-1 to TRBJ1-4; D is undetermined. Trimming removed 1 base at V and 8 bases at J, with 8 bases between. The germline gives CDR1 MGHRA, CDR2 YSYEKL. There are 13 residues in the CDR3. The CDR3 DNA reads as TGCGCCAGCAGCCAAGTTGTAGAAGAAAAACTGTTTTTT. Translated, it gives CASSQVVEEKLFF.

Only a few counts were recorded for this clonotype. This rearrangement joins TRBV3-1 to TRBJ2-7; TRBD1 matches 7 bases. The CDR3 loop spans 14 amino acids. Germline CDR1 reads LGHDT; CDR2 reads YNNKEL (reference sequence). Germline trimming cut 6 bases from V and 2 bases from J; bases unmatched to any gene: 7. The CDR3 region has the DNA TGTGCCAGCAGTACACAGGGGCTCACCTACGAGCAGTACTTC. This translates into CASSTQGLTYEQYF.

This clonotype occurred a few times. The chain recombines TRBV25-1 with TRBJ2-5; 10 positions agree with TRBD2. This CDR3 is 15 amino acids long. The ends lost 3 bases at V and 4 bases at J; junction bases unmatched: 5. The germline CDR1 and CDR2 sequences are MGHDK and SYGVNS. The CDR3 coding sequence is TGTGCCAGCAGTGATCCGGGACTAGCGCGAGAGACCCAGTACTTC. This encodes CASSDPGLARETQYF.

V usage is TRBV10-3 and J usage is TRBJ2-7; 12 nucleotides line up with TRBD2. Per the germline V gene, CDR1 is ENHRY and CDR2 is SYGVKD. This CDR3 spans 15 amino acids. V dropped 5 bases and J dropped 2; count of bases not matched to a gene: 4. CDR3 DNA: TGTGCCATCAGTCCTCTAGCGGGAGGGCCCTACGAGCAGTACTTC. As protein: CAISPLAGGPYEQYF.

In this sample, this clonotype turned up a few times. V is TRBV29-1 and J is TRBJ1-1; D is unresolved. The CDR3 is 14 amino acids. Germline CDR1 SQVTM, CDR2 ANQGSEA. The germline V and J ends were trimmed by 0 bases and 11 bases, with 19 bases remaining between them. The CDR3 reads CSVEDWALGSRAFF. In DNA, the CDR3 is TGCAGCGTTGAAGATTGGGCCCTGGGGTCACGGGCTTTCTTT. Full variable domain (missing parts from reference TRBV29-1 and TRBJ1-1): SAVISQKPSRDICQRGTSLTIQCQVDSQVTMMFWYRQQPGQSLTLIATANQGSEATYESGFVIDKFPISRPNLTFSTLTVSNMSPEDSSIYLCSVEDWALGSRAFFGQGTRLTVV.